Following are 26 T cell receptor beta chains from one sample sequenced in a study of blood T cell repertoires in COVID-19 (dated by TCRdb to the early 2020s). Libraries were prepared through the immunoSEQ multiplex PCR assay. TCRdb limited this immuneACCESS table to in-frame rearrangements with V and J called. A share of clones is missing; checked studies link under half to unresolved V genes, and the rest is unexplained. This sample holds around 270,000 clones; more than 75% were observed only once. In total, the top ten clones hold approximately 9.8% of the sample. The sequencing sample was made of peripheral blood. The receptor source for this set is a man in his forties or fifties who had recovered from COVID-19.

This sequence joins TRBV10-3 and TRBJ2-2, with D tentatively TRBD2 (5 bases). Germline V gives CDR1 ENHRY, CDR2 SYGVKD. CDR3 length equals 15 residues. Trimming left V 0 bases short and J 1 base short, with 6 bases between. This CDR3 reads CAISESSGNTGELFF. The CDR3 bases are TGTGCCATCAGTGAGTCAAGCGGGAACACCGGGGAGCTGTTTTTT.

In its sample, this clone was seen a few times. The J gene is TRBJ2-2, the V gene TRBV7-9; 8 bases line up with TRBD2. The CDR3 runs to 14 residues. V lost 7 bases to trimming and J lost 4 bases; unmatched junction nucleotides: 5. Germline-derived CDR1 and CDR2 are SEHNR and FQNEAQ (reference sequence). CDR3 residues: CASTPGGVTGELFF. The CDR3 DNA is TGTGCCAGCACCCCCGGGGGGGTCACCGGGGAGCTGTTTTTT.

This clone was counted once. The same CDR3 is also encoded by other DNA sequences in this sample. The V gene is TRBV29-1, the J gene TRBJ1-2; perhaps TRBD1 as D (6 bases). This CDR3 is built from 12 residues. Germline V gives CDR1 SQVTM, CDR2 ANQGSEA. Trimming stripped 5 bases from V and 4 bases from J, with 11 bases between. The CDR3 is CSVREQGYGYTF. The CDR3 DNA sequence: TGCAGCGTTAGGGAACAGGGCTATGGCTACACCTTC.

The genes are TRBV15 and TRBJ2-1; D is perhaps TRBD2 (5 bases). The ends were cut back, 0 bases at V and 4 bases at J, with 10 bases in the middle. Germline V lookup: CDR1 LNHNV, CDR2 YYDKDF (reference sequence). This CDR3 region has 15 residues. CDR3 loop: CATSRDRGPYNEQFF. The DNA for the CDR3 is TGTGCCACCAGCAGAGATCGAGGGCCGTACAATGAGCAGTTCTTC.

The gene calls are TRBV5-1 and TRBJ2-2; 9 bases align to TRBD2. The CDR3 is 15 residues long. With V trimmed by 4 bases and J by 4 bases, 5 bases remained unmatched. CDR1 is SGHRS and CDR2 is YFSETQ in the germline V gene. Written as DNA, the CDR3 is TGCGCCAGCAGCCTTCTAGCGGGAATCACCGGGGAGCTGTTTTTT. Its translation: CASSLLAGITGELFF.

The rearrangement links TRBV5-4 to TRBJ2-3; 8 bases agree with TRBD1. CDR1 and CDR2 from the germline V gene are SGHNT and YYREEE (reference sequence). The V gene end was trimmed by 7 bases and the J gene end by 4 bases; junction bases not matched to a gene: 2. The CDR3 sequence is 12 residues long. The CDR3 DNA follows: TGTGCCAGCCAGGGGGCCTCAGATACGCAGTATTTT. Protein sequence: CASQGASDTQYF.

This sequence joins TRBV7-8 and TRBJ2-7; 9 nucleotides match TRBD1. The germline gives CDR1 SGHVS, CDR2 FQNEAQ. The trim removed 3 bases at V and 2 bases at J, leaving 8 bases unmatched. The CDR3 consists of 16 residues. The CDR3 DNA reads TGTGCCAGCAGCTTTTACAGGGGGCGTGGGGCCTACGAGCAGTACTTC. This translates into CASSFYRGRGAYEQYF.

This clone has a single count. The gene calls are TRBV7-3 and TRBJ2-3, with TRBD1 matching over 9 bases. This CDR3 contains 18 residues. Germline V gene sequence: CDR1 SGHTA, CDR2 FQGTGA. Trimming removed 4 bases from V and 3 bases from J; junction bases left unmatched: 14. The CDR3 nucleotides are TGTGCCAGCAGCTATCCATCCGCCACAGGGGGCGGGACAGATACGCAGTATTTT. Its protein product is CASSYPSATGGGTDTQYF.

The chain carries TRBV27 and TRBJ2-7; TRBD2 might be the D (7 bases). V gave up 3 bases and J gave up 4 bases, with 13 bases separating them. Germline assignment: CDR1 MNHEY and CDR2 SMNVEV (reference sequence). There are 14 residues in the CDR3. CDR3 sequence reads: CASSFGRGGYEQYF. The CDR3 bases are TGTGCCAGCAGTTTTGGAAGGGGGGGGTACGAGCAGTACTTC.

This chain connects TRBV3-1 (or the pseudogene TRBV3-2) to TRBJ2-4; 10 positions agree with TRBD2. The CDR3 contains 16 residues. The germline V gene has CDR1 LGHDT and CDR2 YNNKEL (reference sequence). V lost 3 bases to trimming and J lost 5 bases; unmatched junction nucleotides: 7. Here the CDR3 reads CASSQEREGLENIQYF. As DNA, the CDR3 is TGTGCCAGCAGCCAGGAGCGGGAGGGCCTCGAAAACATTCAGTACTTC.

This chain joins TRBV7-8 and TRBJ1-3; D perhaps matches TRBD1 (6 bases). CDR1 and CDR2 from the germline V gene are SGHVS and FQNEAQ. This CDR3 contains 16 residues. The V and J ends lost 1 base and 0 bases respectively, with 10 bases between them. The CDR3 protein is CASSLDRAHSGNTIYF. The CDR3 nucleotides read TGTGCCAGCAGCTTAGACAGGGCCCACTCTGGAAACACCATATATTTT.

The rearrangement joins TRBV7-8 to TRBJ2-1, with a possible D match to TRBD1 (6 bases). Trimming took off 2 bases at V and 5 bases at J, with 16 bases between the two ends. CDR1 is SGHVS and CDR2 is FQNEAQ in the germline V gene. The CDR3 is 16 amino acids. The CDR3 region has the DNA TGTGCCAGCAGCTTAAGCAGAGGGGGTAGGGACAATGAGCAGTTCTTC. Amino acid sequence: CASSLSRGGRDNEQFF.

The chain employs TRBV11-2 and TRBJ2-2; TRBD2 matches 8 bases. The CDR3 runs to 16 residues. V lost 5 bases, J lost 0 bases, and 5 bases stayed unmatched. Per germline, CDR1 SGHAT and CDR2 FQNNGV. This chain's CDR3 is CASSGREGPNTGELFF. DNA of the CDR3: TGTGCCAGCAGCGGACGGGAGGGCCCGAACACCGGGGAGCTGTTTTTT.

The chain has TRBV9 and TRBJ2-1; TRBD1 matches 8 bases. The CDR3 loop spans 18 amino acids. Germline assignment: CDR1 SGDLS and CDR2 YYNGEE. V lost 5 bases and J lost 9; bases outside the gene matches: 22. Here the CDR3 DNA reads TGTGCCAGCAGTCACACAGACAACAGGGGGGTCCAATCGAGTGAGCAGTTCTTC. It codes for CASSHTDNRGVQSSEQFF.

This clone has a single count. V and J are TRBV12-5 and TRBJ2-7; possibly TRBD1 for D (6 bases). CDR1 is LGHNT, CDR2 FRNRAP, per germline. Trimming pared 4 bases from V and 2 bases from J, leaving 15 bases between. The CDR3 runs to 15 residues. CDR3 amino acids: CASGSQGHGAYEQYF. The CDR3 bases are TGTGCTAGTGGTTCCCAGGGGCACGGGGCCTACGAGCAGTACTTC.

This chain uses TRBV27 with TRBJ2-5, with 10 bases fitting TRBD2. The CDR3 runs 18 residues. Germline V gene sequence: CDR1 MNHEY, CDR2 SMNVEV (reference sequence). Losses at the gene ends were 5 bases for V and 4 bases for J; bases not matched to a gene: 16. The CDR3, as DNA: TGTGCCAGCAGTGTCAATCCGGGGCTAGCGGGAGCGGGAGAGACCCAGTACTTC. Its translation: CASSVNPGLAGAGETQYF.

V usage is TRBV15 and J usage is TRBJ1-5, with TRBD1 matching 9 bases. Germline V gene data show CDR1 as LNHNV and CDR2 as YYDKDF (reference sequence). V dropped 6 bases and J dropped 2; count of bases not matched to a gene: 5. The CDR3 length is 15 residues. CDR3 coding DNA: TGTGCCACCAGAAAGGACAGGGGCGGCAATCAGCCCCAGCATTTT. Its translation is CATRKDRGGNQPQHF.

The chain links TRBV19 to TRBJ2-1, with a possible D match to TRBD2 (5 bases). Trimming shortened V by 5 bases and J by 3 bases, and 14 bases separated the two germline ends. From germline, CDR1 is LNHDA and CDR2 SQIVND (reference sequence). This CDR3 comprises 15 residues. CDR3 amino acids: CASSPVLGGYNEQFF. The CDR3 DNA is TGTGCCAGTAGTCCAGTGCTAGGAGGCTACAATGAGCAGTTCTTC.

The V and J genes are TRBV2 and TRBJ2-3, with 7 nucleotides matching TRBD1. Germline loops: CDR1 SNHLY, CDR2 FYNNEI. CDR3 length: 15 amino acids. V lost 2 bases and J lost 3; bases outside the gene matches: 5. The CDR3 coding sequence is TGTGCCAGCAGTGAACCGGGACAGAATACAGATACGCAGTATTTT. It encodes CASSEPGQNTDTQYF.

V and J are TRBV7-9 and TRBJ2-1, with unresolved D. Trimming pared 2 bases from V and 8 bases from J, leaving 10 bases between. This CDR3 is 13 amino acids long. Germline assignment: CDR1 SEHNR and CDR2 FQNEAQ (reference sequence). CDR3 bases: TGTGCCAGCAGCTTAAGACTGAGCCATGAGCAGTTCTTC. This encodes CASSLRLSHEQFF.

V and J are TRBV14 and TRBJ1-1; D is perhaps TRBD1 (6 bases). Trimming pared 3 bases from V and 9 bases from J, leaving 17 bases between. From germline, CDR1 is SGHDN and CDR2 FVKESK. This CDR3 has 14 residues. CDR3 sequence reads: CASSHLTGTGKAFF. CDR3 bases: TGTGCCAGCAGCCACTTGACAGGCACTGGAAAAGCTTTCTTT.

The chain employs TRBV21-1 and TRBJ2-7; the DNA was not compared with TRBD1, the D call given in the table. TRBV21-1 is listed as a pseudogene. The CDR3 consists of 15 residues. The CDR3 protein is CASSKEQGPAHEQYF. The CDR3 DNA is TGTGCCAGCAGCAAAGAACAGGGTCCCGCCCACGAGCAGTACTTC.

The chain couples TRBV6-2 or TRBV6-3 to TRBJ2-1; D not resolved. The CDR3 runs to 13 residues. Between the trimmed V and J ends, which lost 3 bases and 4 bases, there was a span of 7 bases. Looked up from germline, CDR1 is MNHEY and CDR2 is SVGEGT. CDR3 sequence: CASSYYGYNEQFF. CDR3 nucleotide sequence: TGTGCCAGCAGTTATTACGGGTACAATGAGCAGTTCTTC.

The chain carries TRBV7-8 and TRBJ2-1, with 7 bases identical to TRBD2. The CDR3 is made up of 16 amino acids. Germline loops: CDR1 SGHVS, CDR2 FQNEAQ. Trimming took 3 bases from V and 6 from J; bases not matched to a gene: 11. CDR3: CASSFETRGVSNEQFF. The CDR3 DNA follows: TGTGCCAGCAGCTTTGAGACCCGGGGGGTCAGCAATGAGCAGTTCTTC.

The chain joins TRBV6-5 to TRBJ2-5, with a possible D match to TRBD2 (5 bases). The CDR3 is 15 residues long. Between the trimmed V and J ends, which lost 6 bases and 1 base, there was a span of 15 bases. Per germline, CDR1 MNHEY and CDR2 SVGAGI. CDR3 amino acids: CASRESRGIQETQYF. The CDR3 bases are TGTGCCAGCAGGGAGTCTCGAGGGATCCAAGAGACCCAGTACTTC.

This chain joins TRBV6-1 and TRBJ1-2; maybe TRBD1 (6 bases). The CDR3 covers 16 residues. Germline loops: CDR1 MNHNS, CDR2 SASEGT. Deletions cut 0 bases from V and 4 bases from J, with 15 bases between. The CDR3 region is CASSEAMQRGPYGYTF. As DNA, the CDR3 is TGTGCCAGCAGTGAAGCAATGCAGCGGGGGCCCTATGGCTACACCTTC.